These 11 T cell receptor beta chains were all obtained from the same sample, sequenced in a study of CD8+ T cells in alopecia areata. cDNA prepared by RNA extraction and subsequent reverse transcription served as the template for sequencing. Libraries were prepared by immunoSEQ multiplex PCR; TCRdb keeps only in-frame clonotypes and omits some of them. The data show 35,000 to 45,000 clones, 92% seen once. Described treatment: oral pan-JAK inhibitor, 5-10 mg twice daily. The sequencing here drew on CD8+ T cells sorted from blood, taken at week 24, from a patient treated with tofacitinib. Every receptor here comes from a human donor with alopecia areata.

The CDR3 DNA sequence: TGCAGCGTCGATGGCCCACAAGCAGGGGCCAACGTCCTGACTTTC. Amino acids: CSVDGPQAGANVLTF. The chain employs TRBV29-1 and TRBJ2-6; D unresolved. Per the germline V gene, CDR1 is SQVTM and CDR2 is ANQGSEA. The germline V and J ends were trimmed by 6 bases and 4 bases, with 16 bases remaining between them. The CDR3 length is 15 residues. Filled out from reference TRBV29-1 and TRBJ2-6, the complete variable domain reads SAVISQKPSRDICQRGTSLTIQCQVDSQVTMMFWYRQQPGQSLTLIATANQGSEATYESGFVIDKFPISRPNLTFSTLTVSNMSPEDSSIYLCSVDGPQAGANVLTFGAGSRLTVL.

The chain carries TRBV11-2 and TRBJ2-3, with 8 bases identical to TRBD2. CDR3 length equals 18 residues. Germline loops: CDR1 SGHAT, CDR2 FQNNGV. Losses at the gene ends were 7 bases for V and 4 bases for J; bases not matched to a gene: 19. The CDR3 loop reads CASITRPGGGLGADTQYF. The CDR3, as DNA: TGTGCCAGCATCACCAGACCCGGGGGGGGACTTGGCGCAGATACGCAGTATTTT.

This chain uses TRBV28 with TRBJ2-4; no definite D call. V lost 2 bases and J lost 7, with 6 bases in between. Germline values: CDR1 MDHEN, CDR2 SYDVKM. The CDR3 is 12 residues long. This chain's CDR3 is CASSLGRNIQYF. Here the CDR3 DNA reads TGTGCCAGCAGTTTAGGACGGAACATTCAGTACTTC.

The rearrangement joins TRBV7-8 to TRBJ2-1; possible D gene TRBD1, 6 bases. Germline CDR1 is SGHVS and CDR2 is FQNEAQ. The CDR3 is 14 residues long. V gave up 1 base and J gave up 4 bases, with 8 bases separating them. CDR3 in amino acids: CASSLGTAYNEQFF. The CDR3 region has the DNA TGTGCCAGCAGCTTAGGGACAGCTTACAATGAGCAGTTCTTC.

The rearrangement links TRBV10-2 to TRBJ2-4, with 8 bases lining up with TRBD1. This CDR3 region has 17 residues. Trimming cost V 0 bases and J 0 bases; bases outside gene matches: 4. The germline V gene encodes CDR1 WSHSY and CDR2 SAAADI. CDR3 region: CASSESRTGLAKNIQYF. As DNA, the CDR3 is TGCGCCAGCAGTGAGTCCAGGACAGGGTTAGCCAAAAACATTCAGTACTTC.

J is TRBJ2-5 and V is TRBV9, with TRBD2 as a possible D gene (5 bases). The J call may be faulty, since TRBJ2-7 better matches the DNA end. This CDR3 region has 12 residues. Germline CDR1 SGDLS, CDR2 YYNGEE. The CDR3 DNA reads TGTGCCAGCAGCGTAGATCGGGGCGAGCAGTACTTC. Amino acid sequence: CASSVDRGEQYF.

DNA for the CDR3: TGTGCCACCAGCAGAGAAAACGGGGGGCCCTCTAGCACAGATACGCAGTATTTT. Translated, it gives CATSRENGGPSSTDTQYF. The chain recombines TRBV15 with TRBJ2-3, with D perhaps TRBD2 (7 bases). The germline V gene has CDR1 LNHNV and CDR2 YYDKDF (reference sequence). Trimming took 0 bases from V and 0 from J, leaving 16 bases between them. The CDR3 extends over 18 amino acids.

The rearrangement links TRBV5-6 to TRBJ2-5; 7 bases fit TRBD2. The J call is in doubt because the DNA end fits TRBJ2-7 better. The CDR3 is 11 residues long. CDR1 and CDR2 (germline): SGHDT, YYEEEE. The CDR3 DNA is TGTGCCAGCAGCTCGGGAGGCGAGCAGTACTTC. It encodes CASSSGGEQYF.

The gene calls are TRBV11-2 and TRBJ2-5; the match to TRBD1 covers 7 bases. The CDR3 runs 12 residues. Losses at the gene ends were 8 bases for V and 2 bases for J; bases not matched to a gene: 2. Germline V gene data show CDR1 as SGHAT and CDR2 as FQNNGV. The CDR3 sequence: CASEGAQETQYF. The CDR3 DNA follows: TGTGCCAGCGAGGGGGCACAAGAGACCCAGTACTTC.

The V gene is TRBV7-9, the J gene TRBJ2-3, with 11 bases identical to TRBD2. CDR1 and CDR2 (germline): SEHNR, FQNEAQ (reference sequence). There are 16 residues in the CDR3. After removal of 4 bases from V and 6 bases from J, the junction contained 9 bases not matched to a gene. The chain's CDR3 is CASSSVPSGGSDTQYF. CDR3 DNA: TGTGCCAGCAGCTCGGTCCCTAGCGGGGGGTCCGATACGCAGTATTTT. The full variable domain, with the rest looked up from reference TRBV7-9 and TRBJ2-3, is DTGVSQNPRHKITKRGQNVTFRCDPISEHNRLYWYRQTLGQGPEFLTYFQNEAQLEKSRLLSDRFSAERPKGSFSTLEIQRTEQGDSAMYLCASSSVPSGGSDTQYFGPGTRLTVL.

The rearrangement joins TRBV6-1 to TRBJ2-1; unclear D gene. The CDR3 is 14 residues long. Trimming removed 5 bases from V and 2 bases from J, with 10 bases in between. Germline V lookup: CDR1 MNHNS, CDR2 SASEGT. CDR3 nucleotide sequence: TGTGCCAGCAGTTTGATAGCCGCCTACAATGAGCAGTTCTTC. Amino acids: CASSLIAAYNEQFF.